This T cell receptor beta chain was profiled in a study of T cells in Graves' hyperthyroidism and ophthalmopathy. This clonotype appeared a few times. Authors of the study amplified TCR beta CDR3 regions from RNA transcripts. In the first-round RT-PCR of the TCR CDR3, the HTBI primer set was used. TCRdb re-called the multiplex PCR reads with MiXCR, one entry per CDR3 protein. The sample lists a few hundred thousand distinct CDR3 sequences; roughly 15% were seen once. The CDR3 is made up of 14 amino acids. Deletions cut 8 bases from V and 4 bases from J, with 18 bases between. Germline lookup yields CDR1 MDHEN and CDR2 SYDVKM.

The specimen was blood. The V and J genes are TRBV28 and TRBJ2-7; D remains ambiguous. The source of this sequence is a woman in her 30s with Graves' ophthalmopathy. The CDR3 DNA sequence: TGTGCCAGCTTCAAGTTGGGCAGAAATTACGAGCAGTACTTC. Residues: CASFKLGRNYEQYF.